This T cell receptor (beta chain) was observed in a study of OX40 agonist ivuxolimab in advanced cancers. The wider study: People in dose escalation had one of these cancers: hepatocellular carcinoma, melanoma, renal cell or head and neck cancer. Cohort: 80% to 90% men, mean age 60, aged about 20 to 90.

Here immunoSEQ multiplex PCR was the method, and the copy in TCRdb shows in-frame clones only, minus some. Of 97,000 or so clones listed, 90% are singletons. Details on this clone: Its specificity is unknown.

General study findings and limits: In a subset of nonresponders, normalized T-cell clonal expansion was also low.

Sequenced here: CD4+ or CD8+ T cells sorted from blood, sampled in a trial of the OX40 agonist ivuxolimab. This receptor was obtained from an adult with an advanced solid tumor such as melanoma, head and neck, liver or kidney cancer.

The CDR3 loop reads CASNGVLDTEAFF. The CDR3 nucleotides read TGTGCCAGCAACGGGGTCCTGGACACTGAAGCTTTCTTT. This rearrangement joins TRBV2 to TRBJ1-1, with D uncertain. Germline-derived CDR1 and CDR2 are SNHLY and FYNNEI. V was clipped by 7 bases and J by 3 bases, with 12 bases between them. The CDR3 is 13 residues long. Based on the CDR3 plus reference TRBV2 and TRBJ1-1, the full variable domain is EPEVTQTPSHQVTQMGQEVILRCVPISNHLYFYWYRQILGQKVEFLVSFYNNEISEKSEIFDDQFSVERPDGSNFTLKIRSTKLEDSAMYFCASNGVLDTEAFFGQGTRLTVV.